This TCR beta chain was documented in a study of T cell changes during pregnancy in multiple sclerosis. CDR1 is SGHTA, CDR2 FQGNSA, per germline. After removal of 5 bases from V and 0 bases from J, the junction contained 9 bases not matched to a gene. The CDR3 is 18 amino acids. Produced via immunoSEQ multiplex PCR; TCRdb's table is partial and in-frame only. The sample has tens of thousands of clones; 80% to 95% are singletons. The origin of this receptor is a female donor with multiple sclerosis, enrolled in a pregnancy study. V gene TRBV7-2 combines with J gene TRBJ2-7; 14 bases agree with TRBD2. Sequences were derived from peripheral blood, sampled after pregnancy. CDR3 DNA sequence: TGTGCCAGCAGCCCCAAGGGACTAGCGGGGGCCGGCTCCTACGAGCAGTACTTC. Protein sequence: CASSPKGLAGAGSYEQYF.